This TCR beta chain was retrieved from a study of cytomegalovirus exposure and HLA in healthy donors. Study outcomes and limitations: Generally TCR sequences proved uncommon, though certain public TCRs appeared in numerous donors.

Comment on this clone: Its antigen remains unidentified.

J was trimmed by 1 base and V by 6 bases; bases with no gene match: 7. The CDR3 is made up of 15 amino acids. Germline CDR1 is MNHEY and CDR2 is SVGAGI. PCR primers comprised 60 Vbeta and 13 Jbeta primers. Measured with immunoSEQ multiplex PCR; TCRdb has only the in-frame clones, and not every one. The sample contains approximately 150,000 clones, roughly 73% of which appear only once. The receptor's source is a man aged 40-55 years in good health and CMV-seronegative. Sequenced sample: PBMCs. The rearrangement links TRBV6-5 to TRBJ2-7; 9 bases fit TRBD1. The CDR3 reads CASSWDRVGSYEQYF. The CDR3 DNA reads TGTGCCAGCAGCTGGGACAGGGTAGGGTCCTACGAGCAGTACTTC.